This T cell receptor (beta chain) emerged from a study of blood T cell repertoires in COVID-19. Overall study context: The origin of the acute and convalescent COVID-19 samples was the United States, Italy and Spain. Nucleic acid was either cDNA or gDNA, and it came from T cells, B-cell-depleted T cells, or PBMCs.

The V gene lost 0 bases and the J gene lost 4 bases, with 7 bases spanning the gap. This CDR3 is built from 13 residues. Germline CDR1 is GTSNPN and CDR2 is SVGIG (reference sequence). The data were produced by immunoSEQ multiplex PCR, yet TCRdb's version contains in-frame clones alone and is incomplete. Of about 99,000 clones in the sample, 75% to 95% are singletons; the top ten hold approximately 6%. The clonotype comes from a human donor in a cohort sampled during active COVID-19. The chain combines TRBV30 with TRBJ1-5, with a weak D call TRBD1 (6 bases). Sequencing was done on a sample of peripheral blood. The CDR3 is CAWSVTGNQPQHF. CDR3 DNA sequence: TGTGCCTGGAGTGTGACAGGAAATCAGCCCCAGCATTTT.